Presented here are 18 T cell receptor beta chains from one specimen sequenced in a study of shared clonotypes between healthy human individuals (dated by TCRdb to 2018 to 2021). Preparation of the library involved the immunoSEQ multiplex PCR assay. Held by TCRdb, this immuneACCESS table contains in-frame sequences only and omits some clones. Under half of the omission traces to an unresolved V gene where checked; the cause of the rest is unknown. In all, the sample holds about 2 million clones, and around 95% of those were seen once. Clones ranked in the top ten supply under 0.15% of the sample. The sample consisted of naive CD4+ T cells sorted from blood. What the cell subset or site label conveys for this sample: CD45RA+ positively selected. These receptors all come from a man between 18 and 35 years old in good health.

Here the CDR3 DNA reads TGTGCCTGGAGTAGTGGGAATAGCAATCAGCCCCAGCATTTT. Translation: CAWSSGNSNQPQHF. V gene TRBV30 combines with J gene TRBJ1-5; no firm D call. Germline CDR1 is GTSNPN and CDR2 is SVGIG (reference sequence). The CDR3 totals 14 residues. V was pared by 2 bases and J by 0 bases, with 8 bases between.

The rearrangement joins TRBV27 to TRBJ2-7, with unresolved D. With 3 bases removed from V and 5 bases from J, the gap between germline ends came to 8 bases. This CDR3 has 12 amino acids. The germline CDR1 and CDR2 sequences are MNHEY and SMNVEV (reference sequence). In DNA, the CDR3 is TGTGCCAGCAGTTTCCCAGTGGACGAGCAGTACTTC. Its translation is CASSFPVDEQYF.

There are a few counts of this clone. The chain combines TRBV7-9 with TRBJ1-6; D not resolved. Germline loops: CDR1 SEHNR, CDR2 FQNEAQ (reference sequence). The CDR3 is made up of 13 amino acids. V lost 1 base, J lost 13 bases, and 11 bases lay in between. The CDR3, as DNA: TGTGCCAGCAGCTTAGTTTGGCCTCTGCCCCTCCACTTT. Translating it yields CASSLVWPLPLHF.

V usage is TRBV19 and J usage is TRBJ1-2; 10 bases align to TRBD1. The CDR3 has 14 amino acids. CDR1 is LNHDA and CDR2 is SQIVND in the germline V gene (reference sequence). The trim removed 7 bases at V and 4 bases at J, leaving 6 bases unmatched. CDR3 amino acids: CASIGQGDSYGYTF. The CDR3 DNA is TGTGCCAGTATCGGACAGGGGGACAGCTATGGCTACACCTTC.

This chain uses TRBV7-6 with TRBJ2-5; TRBD1 is a possible D gene (5 bases). Germline assignment: CDR1 SGHVS and CDR2 FNYEAQ. Trimming removed 5 bases from V and 5 bases from J, with 15 bases in between. The CDR3 totals 14 residues. CDR3 nucleotide sequence: TGTGCCAGCAGCCACGGACCAGGGCGCGAGACCCAGTACTTC. It encodes CASSHGPGRETQYF.

This clone was seen at least ten times. The chain recombines TRBV30 with TRBJ2-7; D possibly corresponds to TRBD2 (5 bases). This CDR3 contains 12 residues. Germline V gives CDR1 GTSNPN, CDR2 SVGIG (reference sequence). Trimming cost V 4 bases and J 2 bases, with 9 bases left between them. The CDR3 DNA reads as TGTGCCTGGACAGGAGGAACCTACGAGCAGTACTTC. As protein: CAWTGGTYEQYF.

With respect to this clone: At one boundary the junction diverges from the germline segment, which might be a read error. This chain uses TRBV5-1 with TRBJ1-1; perhaps TRBD1 as D (5 bases). Germline V gene sequence: CDR1 SGHRS, CDR2 YFSETQ. The CDR3 runs 13 residues. CDR3 nucleotides: TGCGCCAGCAACTTGGAGGGGTACACTGAAGCTTTCTTT. This sequence encodes CASNLEGYTEAFF.

The chain uses TRBV6-1 and TRBJ2-1; 14 nucleotides match TRBD2. The germline V gene has CDR1 MNHNS and CDR2 SASEGT. V gave up 3 bases and J gave up 6 bases; unmatched junction bases: 10. The CDR3 is made up of 18 amino acids. Written as DNA, the CDR3 is TGTGCCAGCAGTGACGATGACGGGGGACTAGCGGGGGCCAATGAGCAGTTCTTC. Translation: CASSDDDGGLAGANEQFF.

The chain combines TRBV15 with TRBJ2-1; unclear D gene. There are 15 residues in the CDR3. V was cut by 0 bases and J by 5 bases, with 11 bases left in between. Germline assignment: CDR1 LNHNV and CDR2 YYDKDF (reference sequence). DNA for the CDR3: TGTGCCACCAGCAGAGATTTTCCACTGGACAATGAGCAGTTCTTC. Its protein is CATSRDFPLDNEQFF.

The rearrangement joins TRBV9 to TRBJ1-2; tentatively, D is TRBD1 (6 bases). The germline V gene has CDR1 SGDLS and CDR2 YYNGEE. The CDR3 runs to 16 residues. Trimming pared 0 bases from V and 2 bases from J, leaving 14 bases between. The CDR3 spells CASSVAEGGPNYGYTF. DNA for the CDR3: TGTGCCAGCAGCGTAGCCGAGGGGGGGCCCAACTATGGCTACACCTTC.

V is TRBV28 and J is TRBJ2-2; 7 bases map to TRBD1. Germline V gives CDR1 MDHEN, CDR2 SYDVKM. V trimming: 6 bases; J trimming: 4 bases; junction bases outside the gene matches: 8. The CDR3 runs 15 residues. CDR3 loop: CASRFRDRPTGELFF. The DNA of the CDR3 is TGTGCCAGCAGATTCCGGGACAGACCCACCGGGGAGCTGTTTTTT.

Concerning this clone itself: Other nucleotide sequences in the sample specify the same CDR3. The chain uses TRBV19 and TRBJ1-5; no firm D call. V was trimmed by 6 bases and J by 6 bases, leaving 15 bases between them. The germline gives CDR1 LNHDA, CDR2 SQIVND (reference sequence). This CDR3 contains 14 residues. This CDR3 is CASSNRELGQPQHF. The CDR3 nucleotides are TGTGCCAGTAGCAATCGGGAATTGGGTCAGCCCCAGCATTTT.

The count of this clone is one. This rearrangement joins TRBV21-1 to TRBJ1-5. TRBV21-1 is marked as a pseudogene. CDR3 length: 14 residues. The CDR3 reads CASSKVLGNQPQHF. Written as DNA, the CDR3 is TGTGCCAGCAGCAAAGTGTTAGGCAATCAGCCCCAGCATTTT.

This chain connects TRBV19 to TRBJ2-3; no clear D gene. V lost 5 bases and J lost 1, with 7 bases in between. Germline V CDR1 and CDR2: LNHDA, SQIVND (reference sequence). The CDR3 spans 13 residues. CDR3 region: CASSSSGTDTQYF. The CDR3 nucleotides read TGTGCCAGTAGTTCCTCGGGCACAGATACGCAGTATTTT.

Concerning this clone itself: Given a much more abundant clone one base away, this may be a read error. Other nucleotide sequences from this sample produce the same CDR3. The rearrangement uses TRBV5-4 and TRBJ2-7, with D maybe TRBD1 (6 bases). Per germline, CDR1 SGHNT and CDR2 YYREEE (reference sequence). The CDR3 extends over 13 amino acids. V was shortened by 0 bases and J by 6 bases, with 10 bases between the two germline ends. The CDR3, as DNA: TGTGCCAGCAGCTTGGACAGGGTAGGCGAGCAGTACTTC. Its protein is CASSLDRVGEQYF.

J is TRBJ2-5 and V is TRBV5-1; D ambiguous. CDR3 length equals 14 residues. Trimming took off 3 bases at V and 5 bases at J, with 14 bases between the two ends. The V gene's germline CDR1 is SGHRS and CDR2 YFSETQ. The CDR3: CASSWTDPPETQYF. The CDR3 coding sequence is TGCGCCAGCAGCTGGACCGACCCGCCCGAGACCCAGTACTTC.

For this clone: The sample holds other DNA sequences that translate to the same CDR3. The rearrangement joins TRBV5-6 to TRBJ2-5; D unresolved. This CDR3 region has 11 residues. Trimming pared 1 base from V and 5 bases from J, leaving 3 bases between. Germline CDR1 SGHDT, CDR2 YYEEEE. This CDR3 reads CASSLRETQYF. CDR3 DNA sequence: TGTGCCAGCAGCTTGCGCGAGACCCAGTACTTC.

The chain recombines TRBV5-1 with TRBJ2-7, with 11 bases identical to TRBD1. The V gene's germline CDR1 is SGHRS and CDR2 YFSETQ. V shed 2 bases and J 5 bases; nucleotides not matched to a gene: 3. The CDR3 is 14 amino acids. The CDR3 sequence is CASSFRTGGNEQYF. The DNA of the CDR3 is TGCGCCAGCAGCTTCCGGACAGGGGGCAACGAGCAGTACTTC.